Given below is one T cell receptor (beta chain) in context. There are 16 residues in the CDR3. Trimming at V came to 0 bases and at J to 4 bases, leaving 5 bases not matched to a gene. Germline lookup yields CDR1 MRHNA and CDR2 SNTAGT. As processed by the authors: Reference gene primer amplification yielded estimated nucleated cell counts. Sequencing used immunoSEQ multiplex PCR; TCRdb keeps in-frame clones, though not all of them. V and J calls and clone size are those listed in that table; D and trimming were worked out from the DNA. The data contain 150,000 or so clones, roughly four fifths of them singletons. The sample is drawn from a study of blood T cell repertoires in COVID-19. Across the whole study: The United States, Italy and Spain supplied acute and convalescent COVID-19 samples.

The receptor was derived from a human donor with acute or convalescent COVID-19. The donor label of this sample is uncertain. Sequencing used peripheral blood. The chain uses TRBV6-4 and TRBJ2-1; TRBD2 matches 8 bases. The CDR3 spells CASSDSGTREYNEQFF. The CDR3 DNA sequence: TGTGCCAGCAGTGACTCCGGGACTAGAGAGTACAATGAGCAGTTCTTC.